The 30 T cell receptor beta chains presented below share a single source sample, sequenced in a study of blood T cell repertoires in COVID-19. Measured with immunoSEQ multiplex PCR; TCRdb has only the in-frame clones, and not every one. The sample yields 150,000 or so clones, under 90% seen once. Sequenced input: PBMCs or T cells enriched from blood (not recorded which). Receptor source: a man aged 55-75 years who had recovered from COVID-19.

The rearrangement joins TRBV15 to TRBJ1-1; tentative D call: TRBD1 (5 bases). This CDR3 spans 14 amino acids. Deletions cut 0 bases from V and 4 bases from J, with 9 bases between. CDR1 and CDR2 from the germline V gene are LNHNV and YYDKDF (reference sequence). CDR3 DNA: TGTGCCACCAGCAGAGACAGGGTGGGCACTGAAGCTTTCTTT. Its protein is CATSRDRVGTEAFF.

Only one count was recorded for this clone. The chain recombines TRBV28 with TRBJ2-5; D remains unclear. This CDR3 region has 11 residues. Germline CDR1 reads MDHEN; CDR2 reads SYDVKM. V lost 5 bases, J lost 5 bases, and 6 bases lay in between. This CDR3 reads CASSARETQYF. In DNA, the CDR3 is TGTGCCAGCAGTGCCCGGGAGACCCAGTACTTC.

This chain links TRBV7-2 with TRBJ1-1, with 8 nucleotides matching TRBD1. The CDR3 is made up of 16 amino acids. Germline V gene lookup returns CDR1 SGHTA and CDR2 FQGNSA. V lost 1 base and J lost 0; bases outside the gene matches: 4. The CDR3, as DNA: TGTGCCAGCAGCTTAGGTGCAGGGGGCGTGAACACTGAAGCTTTCTTT. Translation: CASSLGAGGVNTEAFF.

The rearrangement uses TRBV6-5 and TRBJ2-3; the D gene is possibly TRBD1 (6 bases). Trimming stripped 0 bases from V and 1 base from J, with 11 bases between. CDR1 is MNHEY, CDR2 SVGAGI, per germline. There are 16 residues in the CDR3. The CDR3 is CASSYSDSLGTDTQYF. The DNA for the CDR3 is TGTGCCAGCAGTTACTCGGACAGTCTTGGCACAGATACGCAGTATTTT.

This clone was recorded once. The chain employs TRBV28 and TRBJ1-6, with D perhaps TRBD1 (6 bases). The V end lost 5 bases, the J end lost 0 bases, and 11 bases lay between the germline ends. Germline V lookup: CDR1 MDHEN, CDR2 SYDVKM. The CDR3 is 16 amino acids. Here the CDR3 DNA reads TGTGCCAGCAGTCCACAGGGACGCTCCTATAATTCACCCCTCCACTTT. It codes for CASSPQGRSYNSPLHF. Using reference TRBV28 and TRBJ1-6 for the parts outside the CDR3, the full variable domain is DVKVTQSSRYLVKRTGEKVFLECVQDMDHENMFWYRQDPGLGLRLIYFSYDVKMKEKGDIPEGYSVSREKKERFSLILESASTNQTSMYLCASSPQGRSYNSPLHFGNGTRLTVT.

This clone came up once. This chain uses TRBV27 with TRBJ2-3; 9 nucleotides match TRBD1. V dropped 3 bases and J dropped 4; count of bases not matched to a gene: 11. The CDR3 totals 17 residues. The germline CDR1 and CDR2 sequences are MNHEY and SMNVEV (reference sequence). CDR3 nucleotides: TGTGCCAGCAGTTTTAGGTCACAGGGGGCATTTTCAGATACGCAGTATTTT. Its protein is CASSFRSQGAFSDTQYF.

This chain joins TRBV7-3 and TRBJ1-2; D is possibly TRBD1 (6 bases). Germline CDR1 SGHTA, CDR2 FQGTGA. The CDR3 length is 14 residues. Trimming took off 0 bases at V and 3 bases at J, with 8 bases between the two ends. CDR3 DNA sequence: TGTGCCAGCAGCTTAACGGGGGCGGACTATGGCTACACCTTC. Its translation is CASSLTGADYGYTF.

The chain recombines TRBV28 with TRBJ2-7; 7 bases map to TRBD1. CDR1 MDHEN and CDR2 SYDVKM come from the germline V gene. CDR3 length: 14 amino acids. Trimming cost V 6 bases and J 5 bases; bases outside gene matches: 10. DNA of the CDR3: TGTGCCAGCAGCTATTACAGGGGTTATCACGAGCAGTACTTC. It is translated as CASSYYRGYHEQYF.

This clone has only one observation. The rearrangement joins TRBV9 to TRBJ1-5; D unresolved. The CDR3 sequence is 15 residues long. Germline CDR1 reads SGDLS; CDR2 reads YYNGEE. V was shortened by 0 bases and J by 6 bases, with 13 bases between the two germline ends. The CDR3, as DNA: TGTGCCAGCAGCGTAGGGTCCAGGCCTGGTCAGCCCCAGCATTTT. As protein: CASSVGSRPGQPQHF.

The CDR3 loop reads CASSITRDTEAFF. The DNA for the CDR3 is TGTGCCAGTAGTATTACCCGGGACACTGAAGCTTTCTTT. V usage is TRBV19 and J usage is TRBJ1-1; unclear D gene. This CDR3 is 13 amino acids long. The V gene lost 3 bases and the J gene lost 3 bases, with 8 bases spanning the gap. Germline lookup yields CDR1 LNHDA and CDR2 SQIVND (reference sequence).

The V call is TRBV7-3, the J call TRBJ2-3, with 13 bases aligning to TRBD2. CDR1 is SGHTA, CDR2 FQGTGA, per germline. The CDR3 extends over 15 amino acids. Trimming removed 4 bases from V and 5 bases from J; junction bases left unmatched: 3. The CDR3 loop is CASSSGLAGLDTQYF. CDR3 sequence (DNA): TGTGCCAGCAGCTCGGGACTAGCGGGGTTAGATACGCAGTATTTT.

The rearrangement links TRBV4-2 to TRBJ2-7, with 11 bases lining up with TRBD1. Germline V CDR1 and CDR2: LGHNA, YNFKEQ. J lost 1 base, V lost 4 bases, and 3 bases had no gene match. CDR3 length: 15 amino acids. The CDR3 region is CASSPGQGASYEQYF. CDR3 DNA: TGTGCCAGCAGCCCCGGACAGGGGGCGTCCTACGAGCAGTACTTC.

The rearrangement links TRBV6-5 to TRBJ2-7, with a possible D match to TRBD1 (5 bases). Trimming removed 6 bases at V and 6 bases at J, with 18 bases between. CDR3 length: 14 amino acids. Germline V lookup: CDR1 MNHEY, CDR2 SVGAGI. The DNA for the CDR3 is TGTGCCAGCAGGACCCGAGGTGGGGCTAGCGAGCAGTACTTC. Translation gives CASRTRGGASEQYF.

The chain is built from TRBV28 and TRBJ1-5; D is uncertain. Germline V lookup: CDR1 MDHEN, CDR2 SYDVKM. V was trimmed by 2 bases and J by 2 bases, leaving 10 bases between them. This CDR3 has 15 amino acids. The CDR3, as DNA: TGTGCCAGCAGTTTACGGGTCGGGGGCAATCAGCCCCAGCATTTT. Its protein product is CASSLRVGGNQPQHF.

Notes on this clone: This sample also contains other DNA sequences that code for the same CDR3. The CDR3 nucleotides read TGCGCCAGCAGCTTGCTGCAGGAGGGTTCTGGCTACACCTTC. Residues: CASSLLQEGSGYTF. The rearrangement uses TRBV5-1 and TRBJ1-2; D not certain. Deletions cut 1 base from V and 7 bases from J, with 14 bases between. Per the germline V gene, CDR1 is SGHRS and CDR2 is YFSETQ. This CDR3 has 14 amino acids.

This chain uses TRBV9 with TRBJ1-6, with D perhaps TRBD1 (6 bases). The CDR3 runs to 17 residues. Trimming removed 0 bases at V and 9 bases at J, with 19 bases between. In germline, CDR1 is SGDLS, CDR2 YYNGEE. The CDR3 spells CASSVAAGRGSSSPLHF. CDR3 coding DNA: TGTGCCAGCAGCGTAGCTGCCGGCAGGGGCTCGAGTTCACCCCTCCACTTT.

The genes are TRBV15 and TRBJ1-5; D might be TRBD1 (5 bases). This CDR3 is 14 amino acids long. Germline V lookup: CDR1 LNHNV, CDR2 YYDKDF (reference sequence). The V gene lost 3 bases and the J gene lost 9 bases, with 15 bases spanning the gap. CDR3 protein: CATSSRTGPGPQHF. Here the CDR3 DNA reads TGTGCCACCAGCAGTCGTACAGGTCCGGGGCCCCAGCATTTT.

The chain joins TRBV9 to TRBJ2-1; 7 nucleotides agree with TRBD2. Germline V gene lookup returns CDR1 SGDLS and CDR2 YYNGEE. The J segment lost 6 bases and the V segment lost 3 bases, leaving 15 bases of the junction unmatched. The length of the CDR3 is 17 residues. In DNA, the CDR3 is TGTGCCAGCAGCGCCATTCACCCTAGCGGTGGGGCCAATGAGCAGTTCTTC. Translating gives CASSAIHPSGGANEQFF.

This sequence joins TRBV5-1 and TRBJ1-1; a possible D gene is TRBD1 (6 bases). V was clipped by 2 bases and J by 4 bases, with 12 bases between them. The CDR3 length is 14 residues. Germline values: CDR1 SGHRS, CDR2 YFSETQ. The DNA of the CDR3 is TGCGCCAGCAGCTTCGAGGGGGAGATCACTGAAGCTTTCTTT. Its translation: CASSFEGEITEAFF.

For the CDR3, the DNA is TGTGCCAGCAGCCAAGGGGGCCGCGGTTCCTACAATGAGCAGTTCTTC. As protein: CASSQGGRGSYNEQFF. This rearrangement joins TRBV14 to TRBJ2-1; maybe TRBD1 (5 bases). Looked up from germline, CDR1 is SGHDN and CDR2 is FVKESK. Between the trimmed V and J ends, which lost 1 base and 1 base, there was a span of 11 bases. The length of the CDR3 is 16 residues.

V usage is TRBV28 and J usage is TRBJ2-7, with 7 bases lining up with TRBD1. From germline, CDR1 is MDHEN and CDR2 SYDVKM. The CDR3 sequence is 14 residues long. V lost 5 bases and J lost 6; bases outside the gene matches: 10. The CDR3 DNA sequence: TGTGCCAGCAGTAGTGGGACAGCTATCCCCGAGCAGTACTTC. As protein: CASSSGTAIPEQYF.

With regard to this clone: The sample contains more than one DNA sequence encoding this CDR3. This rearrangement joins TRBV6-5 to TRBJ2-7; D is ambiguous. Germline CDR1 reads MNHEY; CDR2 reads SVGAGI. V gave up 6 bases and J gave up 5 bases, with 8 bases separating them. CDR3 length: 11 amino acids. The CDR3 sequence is CASSTNNEQYF. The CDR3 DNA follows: TGTGCCAGCAGCACCAACAACGAGCAGTACTTC.

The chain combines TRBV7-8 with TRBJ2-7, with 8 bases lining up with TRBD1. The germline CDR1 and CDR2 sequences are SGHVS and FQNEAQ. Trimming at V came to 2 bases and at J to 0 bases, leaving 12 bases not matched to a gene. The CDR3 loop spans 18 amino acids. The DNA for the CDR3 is TGTGCCAGCAGCTTACTTACCGGGACAGGTGATAGCTCCTACGAGCAGTACTTC. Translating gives CASSLLTGTGDSSYEQYF.

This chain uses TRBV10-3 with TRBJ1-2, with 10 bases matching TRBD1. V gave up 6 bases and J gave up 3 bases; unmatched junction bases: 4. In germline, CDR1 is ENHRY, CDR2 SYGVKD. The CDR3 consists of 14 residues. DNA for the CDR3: TGTGCCATCAGGGGGGACAGGGGTGACTATGGCTACACCTTC. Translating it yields CAIRGDRGDYGYTF.

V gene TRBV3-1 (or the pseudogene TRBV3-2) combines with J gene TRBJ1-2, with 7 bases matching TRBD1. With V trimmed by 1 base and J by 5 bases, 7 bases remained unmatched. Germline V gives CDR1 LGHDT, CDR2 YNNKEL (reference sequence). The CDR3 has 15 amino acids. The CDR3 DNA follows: TGTGCCAGCAGCCAAGCCCTGACAGGGTCTTATGGCTACACCTTC. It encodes CASSQALTGSYGYTF.

The CDR3 region is CASSFRRTDTQYF. As DNA, the CDR3 is TGTGCCAGCAGTTTCCGTCGGACAGATACGCAGTATTTT. This sequence joins TRBV27 and TRBJ2-3, with D hard to call. Trimming shortened V by 3 bases and J by 3 bases, and 7 bases separated the two germline ends. Germline CDR1 reads MNHEY; CDR2 reads SMNVEV (reference sequence). The CDR3 has 13 residues.

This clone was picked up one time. The CDR3 spells CASSASGGRGEKLFF. The CDR3 nucleotides are TGTGCCAGCAGCGCCTCAGGGGGCAGGGGGGAAAAACTGTTTTTT. This chain uses TRBV9 with TRBJ1-4, with 8 positions matching TRBD1. Germline loops: CDR1 SGDLS, CDR2 YYNGEE. CDR3 length: 15 residues. Trimming took 3 bases from V and 8 from J; bases not matched to a gene: 9.

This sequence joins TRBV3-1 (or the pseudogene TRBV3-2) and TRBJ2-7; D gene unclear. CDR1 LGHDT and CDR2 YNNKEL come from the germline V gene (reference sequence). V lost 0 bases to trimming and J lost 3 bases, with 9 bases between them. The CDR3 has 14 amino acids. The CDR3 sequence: CASSQDLVSYEQYF. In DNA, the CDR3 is TGTGCCAGCAGCCAAGATCTCGTCAGCTACGAGCAGTACTTC.

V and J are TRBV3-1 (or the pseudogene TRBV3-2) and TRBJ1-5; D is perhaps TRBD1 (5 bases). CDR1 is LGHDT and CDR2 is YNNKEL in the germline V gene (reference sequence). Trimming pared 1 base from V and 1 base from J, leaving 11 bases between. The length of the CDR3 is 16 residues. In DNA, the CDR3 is TGTGCCAGCAGCCAAGGATGGGGGGTGAGCAATCAGCCCCAGCATTTT. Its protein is CASSQGWGVSNQPQHF.

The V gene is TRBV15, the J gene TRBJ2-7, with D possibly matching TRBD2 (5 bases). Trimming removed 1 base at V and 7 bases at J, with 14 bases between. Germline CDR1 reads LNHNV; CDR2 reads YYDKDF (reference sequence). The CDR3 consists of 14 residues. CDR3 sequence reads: CATSRARTSFEQYF. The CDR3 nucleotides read TGTGCCACCAGCAGAGCTAGGACTTCCTTTGAGCAGTACTTC.